This T cell receptor beta chain was found in a study of cytomegalovirus exposure and HLA in healthy donors. Germline assignment: CDR1 MDHEN and CDR2 SYDVKM. This CDR3 spans 15 amino acids. Germline trimming cut 4 bases from V and 6 bases from J; bases unmatched to any gene: 7. Worth noting for this clone: Its antigen is unidentified.

Produced via immunoSEQ multiplex PCR; TCRdb's table is partial and in-frame only. The sample lists approximately 270,000 clones; around 87% were seen once. Whole-study results and caveats: Specific recognition of CMV antigens was confirmed in vitro for a few chains (all CMV-associated). The investigators catalogued 164 TCR beta chains as cytomegalovirus-associated.

The rearrangement links TRBV28 to TRBJ1-2, with TRBD1 identical over 11 bases. The TCR comes from a woman in her late teens or twenties in good health and CMV-seronegative. The sequenced material came from PBMCs. The CDR3 loop is CASSSWTGGSDGYTF. CDR3 sequence (DNA): TGTGCCAGCAGTTCTTGGACAGGGGGCTCTGATGGCTACACCTTC.